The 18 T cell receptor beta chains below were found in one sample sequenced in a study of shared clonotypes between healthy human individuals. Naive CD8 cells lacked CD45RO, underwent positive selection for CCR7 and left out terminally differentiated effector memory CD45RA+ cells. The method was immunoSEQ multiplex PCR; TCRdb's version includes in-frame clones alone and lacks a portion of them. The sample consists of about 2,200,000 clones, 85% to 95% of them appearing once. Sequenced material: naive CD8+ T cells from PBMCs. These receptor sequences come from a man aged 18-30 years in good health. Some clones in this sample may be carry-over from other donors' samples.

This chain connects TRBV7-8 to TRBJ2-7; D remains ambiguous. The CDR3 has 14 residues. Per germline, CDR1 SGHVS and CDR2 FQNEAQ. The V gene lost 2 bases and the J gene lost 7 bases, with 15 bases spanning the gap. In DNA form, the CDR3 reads TGTGCCAGCAGCTTAAGGACCTCATTCGGGGAGCAGTACTTC. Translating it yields CASSLRTSFGEQYF.

The chain's CDR3 is CSVDRGSDGELFF. DNA of the CDR3: TGCAGCGTTGACAGGGGGTCTGACGGGGAGCTGTTTTTT. The rearrangement links TRBV29-1 to TRBJ2-2; TRBD1 aligns across 7 bases. Germline values: CDR1 SQVTM, CDR2 ANQGSEA. The CDR3 totals 13 residues. Unmatched junction bases numbered 5, after V lost 3 bases and J lost 7 bases.

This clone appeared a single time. The CDR3 region is CASSYDHYEQYF. The CDR3 DNA reads TGTGCCAGCAGTTACGATCACTACGAGCAGTACTTC. The chain carries TRBV6-6 and TRBJ2-7; D unclear. Germline CDR1 and CDR2: MNHNY and SVGAGI (reference sequence). The CDR3 contains 12 residues. V lost 2 bases, J lost 3 bases, and 5 bases lay in between.

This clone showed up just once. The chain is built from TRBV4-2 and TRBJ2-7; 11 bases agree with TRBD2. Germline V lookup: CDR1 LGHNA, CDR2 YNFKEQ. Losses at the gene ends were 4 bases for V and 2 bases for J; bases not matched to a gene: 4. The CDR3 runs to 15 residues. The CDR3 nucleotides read TGTGCCAGCAGCCCGGGACTAGCGGAAGCCTACGAGCAGTACTTC. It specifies CASSPGLAEAYEQYF.

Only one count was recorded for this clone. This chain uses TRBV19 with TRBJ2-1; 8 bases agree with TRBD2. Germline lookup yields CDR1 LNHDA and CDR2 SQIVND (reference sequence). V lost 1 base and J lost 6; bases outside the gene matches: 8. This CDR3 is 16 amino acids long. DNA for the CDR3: TGTGCCAGTAGTATAGGATCCAGCGGGAGCCTCAATGAGCAGTTCTTC. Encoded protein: CASSIGSSGSLNEQFF.

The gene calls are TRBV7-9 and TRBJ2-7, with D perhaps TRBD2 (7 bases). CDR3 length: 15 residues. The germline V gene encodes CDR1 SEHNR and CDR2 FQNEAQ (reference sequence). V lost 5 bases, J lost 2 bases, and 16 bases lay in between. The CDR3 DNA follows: TGTGCCAGCAGCCCGGGGCGGGGGCCCGCCTACGAGCAGTACTTC. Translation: CASSPGRGPAYEQYF.

This CDR3 reads CASSPDRSSYEQYF. Written as DNA, the CDR3 is TGCGCCAGCAGTCCCGATCGGTCTTCCTACGAGCAGTACTTC. The rearrangement joins TRBV10-2 to TRBJ2-7, with D hard to call. Trimming pared 5 bases from V and 1 base from J, leaving 12 bases between. CDR3 length: 14 amino acids. CDR1 is WSHSY and CDR2 is SAAADI in the germline V gene.

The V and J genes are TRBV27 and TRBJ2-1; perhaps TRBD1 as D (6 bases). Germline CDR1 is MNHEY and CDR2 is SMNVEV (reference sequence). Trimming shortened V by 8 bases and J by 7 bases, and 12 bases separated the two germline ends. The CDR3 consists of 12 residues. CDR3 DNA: TGTGCCAGCGGGTTGAGGGGGAATGAGCAGTTCTTC. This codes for CASGLRGNEQFF.

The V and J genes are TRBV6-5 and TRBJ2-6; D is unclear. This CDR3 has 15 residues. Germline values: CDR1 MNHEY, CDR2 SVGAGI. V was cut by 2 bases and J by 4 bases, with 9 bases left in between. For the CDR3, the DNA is TGTGCCAGCAGTTACCTCCCGTGGGGGGCCAACGTCCTGACTTTC. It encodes CASSYLPWGANVLTF.

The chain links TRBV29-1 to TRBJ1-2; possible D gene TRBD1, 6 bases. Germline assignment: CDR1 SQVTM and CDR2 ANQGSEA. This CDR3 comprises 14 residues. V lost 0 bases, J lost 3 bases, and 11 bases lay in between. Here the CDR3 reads CSVEDQGSDYGYTF. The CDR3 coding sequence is TGCAGCGTTGAAGATCAGGGGAGTGACTATGGCTACACCTTC.

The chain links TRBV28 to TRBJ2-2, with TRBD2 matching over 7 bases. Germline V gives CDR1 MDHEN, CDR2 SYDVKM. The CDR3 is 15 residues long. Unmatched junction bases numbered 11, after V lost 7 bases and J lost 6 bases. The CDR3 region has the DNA TGTGCCAGCACCGGGGAGGGTGACCCTCCCGGGGAGCTGTTTTTT. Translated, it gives CASTGEGDPPGELFF.

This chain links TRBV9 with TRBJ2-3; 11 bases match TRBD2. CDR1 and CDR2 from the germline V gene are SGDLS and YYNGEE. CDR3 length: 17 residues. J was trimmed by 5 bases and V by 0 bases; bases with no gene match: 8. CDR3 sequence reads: CASSVAGSGRAGDTQYF. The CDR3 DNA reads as TGTGCCAGCAGCGTAGCGGGTAGCGGGAGGGCGGGAGATACGCAGTATTTT.

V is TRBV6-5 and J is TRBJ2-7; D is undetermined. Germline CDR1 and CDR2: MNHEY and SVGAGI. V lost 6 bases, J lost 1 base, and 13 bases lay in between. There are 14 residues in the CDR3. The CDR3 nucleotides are TGTGCCAGCAGCAGGAAGTTATTATCCTACGAGCAGTACTTC. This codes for CASSRKLLSYEQYF.

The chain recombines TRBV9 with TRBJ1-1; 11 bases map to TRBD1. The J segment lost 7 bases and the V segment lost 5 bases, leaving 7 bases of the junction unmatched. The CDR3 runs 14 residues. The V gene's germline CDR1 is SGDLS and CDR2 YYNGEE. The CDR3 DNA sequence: TGTGCCAGCAGAGGATGGGGACAGGGGGATGAAGCTTTCTTT. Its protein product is CASRGWGQGDEAFF.

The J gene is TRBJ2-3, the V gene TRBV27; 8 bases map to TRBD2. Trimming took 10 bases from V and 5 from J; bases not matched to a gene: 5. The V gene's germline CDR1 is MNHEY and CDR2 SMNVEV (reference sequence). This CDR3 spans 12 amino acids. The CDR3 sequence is CATTSGLDTQYF. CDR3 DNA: TGTGCCACCACTAGCGGTCTAGATACGCAGTATTTT.

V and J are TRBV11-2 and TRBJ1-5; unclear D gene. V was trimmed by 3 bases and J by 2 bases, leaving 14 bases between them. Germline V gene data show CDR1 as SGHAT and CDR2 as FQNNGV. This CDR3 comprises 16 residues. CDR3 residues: CASSLEVGGGNQPQHF. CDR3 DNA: TGTGCCAGCAGCTTGGAAGTGGGTGGAGGCAATCAGCCCCAGCATTTT.

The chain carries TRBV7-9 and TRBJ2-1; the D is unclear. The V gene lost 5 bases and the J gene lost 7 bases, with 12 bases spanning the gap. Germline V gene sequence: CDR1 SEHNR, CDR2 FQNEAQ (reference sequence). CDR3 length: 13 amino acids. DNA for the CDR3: TGTGCCAGCAGCCCAGGTCCTGAGAATGAGCAGTTCTTC. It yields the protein CASSPGPENEQFF.

The CDR3 reads CASSPHGEGLQETQYF. The CDR3, as DNA: TGTGCCAGCAGCCCTCACGGGGAAGGGCTCCAAGAGACCCAGTACTTC. The chain combines TRBV14 with TRBJ2-5; D perhaps matches TRBD2 (5 bases). V gave up 4 bases and J gave up 1 base, with 16 bases separating them. The CDR3 totals 16 residues. Germline V gives CDR1 SGHDN, CDR2 FVKESK.